The next 22 T cell receptor beta chains were all read from a single sample in a study of blood T cell repertoires in COVID-19. Some clones are missing from TCRdb's copy, which holds only in-frame ones; the method was immunoSEQ multiplex PCR. There are roughly 240,000 clones in the sample; 85% to 90% occur only once, and around 1% lies in the top ten. Sequencing was carried out using PBMCs or T cells enriched from blood (not recorded which). Receptors originate from a man aged 45-65 years who had been exposed to COVID-19.

The chain uses TRBV3-1 (or the pseudogene TRBV3-2) and TRBJ2-1; 7 positions agree with TRBD1. The germline V gene encodes CDR1 LGHDT and CDR2 YNNKEL (reference sequence). Trimming removed 4 bases from V and 7 bases from J; junction bases left unmatched: 7. The CDR3 length is 14 residues. The CDR3 DNA reads as TGTGCCAGCAGCCGGGACAGCTTAGCAAATGAGCAGTTCTTC. As protein: CASSRDSLANEQFF.

The chain has TRBV6-1 and TRBJ1-6; D is perhaps TRBD1 (5 bases). V lost 2 bases and J lost 9, with 8 bases in between. Germline V gene data show CDR1 as MNHNS and CDR2 as SASEGT. The CDR3 is 13 residues long. CDR3 sequence: CASSERGGSPLHF. The DNA of the CDR3 is TGTGCCAGCAGTGAAAGGGGAGGTTCACCCCTCCACTTT.

The J gene is TRBJ1-5, the V gene TRBV2, with D maybe TRBD1 (5 bases). The V gene lost 6 bases and the J gene lost 2 bases, with 17 bases spanning the gap. Germline CDR1 SNHLY, CDR2 FYNNEI. The CDR3 is 16 residues long. DNA of the CDR3: TGTGCCAGCAGGCGAAATTTATTCAGGGGCAATCAGCCCCAGCATTTT. Translating it yields CASRRNLFRGNQPQHF. The variable domain in full, completed from reference TRBV2 and TRBJ1-5, reads EPEVTQTPSHQVTQMGQEVILRCVPISNHLYFYWYRQILGQKVEFLVSFYNNEISEKSEIFDDQFSVERPDGSNFTLKIRSTKLEDSAMYFCASRRNLFRGNQPQHFGDGTRLSIL.

The J gene is TRBJ1-2, the V gene TRBV6-1; 7 bases are shared with TRBD1. Looked up from germline, CDR1 is MNHNS and CDR2 is SASEGT. With 1 base clipped from V and 7 bases from J, the junction kept 3 bases outside the gene matches. The CDR3 runs to 13 residues. DNA of the CDR3: TGTGCCAGCAGTGAAGTGAGGGGGCTTGGCTACACCTTC. Translating gives CASSEVRGLGYTF.

The genes are TRBV5-1 and TRBJ2-1; 9 nucleotides match TRBD1. V dropped 0 bases and J dropped 7; count of bases not matched to a gene: 2. The CDR3 totals 14 residues. CDR1 SGHRS and CDR2 YFSETQ come from the germline V gene. The DNA of the CDR3 is TGCGCCAGCAGCTTGGGGACAGGGGTAAATGAGCAGTTCTTC. Its translation: CASSLGTGVNEQFF.

The V call is TRBV5-1, the J call TRBJ1-6; 8 nucleotides align to TRBD1. CDR3 length: 17 residues. Germline V gene lookup returns CDR1 SGHRS and CDR2 YFSETQ. V gave up 1 base and J gave up 13 bases; unmatched junction bases: 16. This CDR3 reads CASSLTPLGQGGAPLHF. The CDR3 region has the DNA TGCGCCAGCAGCTTGACCCCCCTTGGACAGGGAGGGGCCCCCCTCCACTTT.

The chain employs TRBV19 and TRBJ2-2; 9 nucleotides agree with TRBD1. J gave up 6 bases and V 2 bases, and 4 bases lay outside the gene matches. The CDR3 has 15 residues. CDR1 is LNHDA, CDR2 SQIVND, per germline (reference sequence). The CDR3: CASSILQGASGELFF. CDR3 sequence (DNA): TGTGCCAGTAGTATATTACAGGGGGCCTCCGGGGAGCTGTTTTTT.

V gene TRBV5-1 combines with J gene TRBJ1-4; perhaps TRBD1 as D (6 bases). Trimming took off 3 bases at V and 5 bases at J, with 11 bases between the two ends. From germline, CDR1 is SGHRS and CDR2 YFSETQ. The CDR3 runs 14 residues. CDR3 DNA sequence: TGCGCCAGCAGCTATGGACAGCTAAATGAAAAACTGTTTTTT. This translates into CASSYGQLNEKLFF.

The chain carries TRBV6-5 and TRBJ2-2; tentatively, D is TRBD1 (6 bases). Germline-derived CDR1 and CDR2 are MNHEY and SVGAGI. The CDR3 has 13 amino acids. Trimming shortened V by 6 bases and J by 5 bases, and 10 bases separated the two germline ends. The CDR3 DNA follows: TGTGCCAGCAGACCCAGGGGAACCGGGGAGCTGTTTTTT. Protein sequence: CASRPRGTGELFF.

CDR3 sequence reads: CASSGGGAAGANVLTF. In DNA form, the CDR3 reads TGTGCCAGCAGCGGGGGGGGCGCAGCTGGGGCCAACGTCCTGACTTTC. The chain carries TRBV7-9 and TRBJ2-6; D is possibly TRBD2 (7 bases). The V end lost 5 bases, the J end lost 2 bases, and 13 bases lay between the germline ends. Germline CDR1 SEHNR, CDR2 FQNEAQ (reference sequence). CDR3 length equals 16 residues.

The chain combines TRBV28 with TRBJ2-5, with TRBD1 identical over 7 bases. Germline trimming cut 6 bases from V and 5 bases from J; bases unmatched to any gene: 9. The CDR3 runs 14 residues. Germline V gene lookup returns CDR1 MDHEN and CDR2 SYDVKM. CDR3 in amino acids: CASSPRGGRETQYF. CDR3 in DNA: TGTGCCAGCAGCCCCCGAGGGGGCCGGGAGACCCAGTACTTC.

This chain connects TRBV4-1 to TRBJ1-4, with D tentatively TRBD1 (5 bases). CDR1 is MGHRA and CDR2 is YSYEKL in the germline V gene. CDR3 size: 16 residues. V was clipped by 1 base and J by 5 bases, with 14 bases between them. CDR3 loop: CASSQVVNRQNEKLFF. The CDR3 DNA reads as TGCGCCAGCAGCCAAGTCGTAAACAGGCAGAATGAAAAACTGTTTTTT.

This chain uses TRBV19 with TRBJ1-5; D possibly corresponds to TRBD1 (6 bases). The germline CDR1 and CDR2 sequences are LNHDA and SQIVND (reference sequence). The length of the CDR3 is 15 residues. Deletions cut 2 bases from V and 2 bases from J, with 10 bases between. CDR3 protein: CASSIIHRGNQPQHF. The CDR3 DNA follows: TGTGCCAGTAGTATAATTCACAGGGGCAATCAGCCCCAGCATTTT. Filled out from reference TRBV19 and TRBJ1-5, the complete variable domain reads DGGITQSPKYLFRKEGQNVTLSCEQNLNHDAMYWYRQDPGQGLRLIYYSQIVNDFQKGDIAEGYSVSREKKESFPLTVTSAQKNPTAFYLCASSIIHRGNQPQHFGDGTRLSIL.

This sequence joins TRBV5-1 and TRBJ2-2; 7 nucleotides agree with TRBD1. The CDR3 length is 16 residues. Per germline, CDR1 SGHRS and CDR2 YFSETQ. Trimming removed 4 bases from V and 3 bases from J; junction bases left unmatched: 9. The CDR3 bases are TGCGCCAGCAGCCTGTCCGTCACAGGGGACACCGGGGAGCTGTTTTTT. Its protein is CASSLSVTGDTGELFF. Supplemented by reference TRBV5-1 and TRBJ2-2, the full variable domain reads KAGVTQTPRYLIKTRGQQVTLSCSPISGHRSVSWYQQTPGQGLQFLFEYFSETQRNKGNFPGRFSGRQFSNSRSEMNVSTLELGDSALYLCASSLSVTGDTGELFFGEGSRLTVL.

The rearrangement uses TRBV18 and TRBJ1-1, with 10 bases lining up with TRBD1. This CDR3 contains 15 residues. V was clipped by 5 bases and J by 13 bases; unmatched bases: 16. Germline V gives CDR1 KGHSH, CDR2 LQKENI. CDR3 sequence: CASSVSGTGVFDVFF. CDR3 bases: TGTGCCAGCTCAGTTTCCGGGACAGGGGTATTTGACGTTTTCTTT.

V usage is TRBV7-9 and J usage is TRBJ2-7; the D gene is possibly TRBD1 (6 bases). Germline V gene sequence: CDR1 SEHNR, CDR2 FQNEAQ (reference sequence). This CDR3 contains 18 residues. Trimming stripped 2 bases from V and 4 bases from J, with 24 bases between. The DNA of the CDR3 is TGTGCCAGCAGCTTATCATCATCCGGACAGCATTATCTTTACGAGCAGTACTTC. It yields the protein CASSLSSSGQHYLYEQYF.

The rearrangement joins TRBV2 to TRBJ1-6; D possibly corresponds to TRBD1 (5 bases). Trimming stripped 6 bases from V and 15 bases from J, with 15 bases between. The CDR3 runs 12 residues. Germline lookup yields CDR1 SNHLY and CDR2 FYNNEI. In nucleotides, the CDR3 is TGTGCCAGCAGGTCAGACAGATACCGCCTCCACTTT. Translating it yields CASRSDRYRLHF.

V gene TRBV7-8 combines with J gene TRBJ2-3; 8 nucleotides line up with TRBD2. The V and J ends lost 1 base and 1 base, in that order; junction bases with no gene match: 10. The germline gives CDR1 SGHVS, CDR2 FQNEAQ. The CDR3 extends over 18 amino acids. The CDR3 nucleotides read TGTGCCAGCAGCTTAGGTACTAGCGGTGCCGCCCGCACAGATACGCAGTATTTT. Translation gives CASSLGTSGAARTDTQYF.

This clone was picked up one time. The chain carries TRBV4-1 and TRBJ1-5; 7 nucleotides align to TRBD1. The CDR3 consists of 15 residues. Per germline, CDR1 MGHRA and CDR2 YSYEKL. The junction had 13 bases not matched to a gene; V was cut back by 7 bases and J by 7 bases. The CDR3 loop is CASKGVGGGTQPQHF. As DNA, the CDR3 is TGCGCCAGCAAGGGAGTAGGGGGCGGAACACAGCCCCAGCATTTT.

This rearrangement joins TRBV2 to TRBJ1-1; 7 bases agree with TRBD1. The germline gives CDR1 SNHLY, CDR2 FYNNEI. The J segment lost 0 bases and the V segment lost 7 bases, leaving 2 bases of the junction unmatched. This CDR3 comprises 13 residues. CDR3 loop: CASKGQMNTEAFF. CDR3 coding DNA: TGTGCCAGCAAGGGACAGATGAACACTGAAGCTTTCTTT. The full variable domain, with the rest looked up from reference TRBV2 and TRBJ1-1, is EPEVTQTPSHQVTQMGQEVILRCVPISNHLYFYWYRQILGQKVEFLVSFYNNEISEKSEIFDDQFSVERPDGSNFTLKIRSTKLEDSAMYFCASKGQMNTEAFFGQGTRLTVV.

This chain uses TRBV3-1 (or the pseudogene TRBV3-2) with TRBJ1-2, with no clear D. The CDR3 has 15 amino acids. Trimming took 4 bases from V and 7 from J, leaving 19 bases between them. Looked up from germline, CDR1 is LGHDT and CDR2 is YNNKEL (reference sequence). The CDR3 DNA reads as TGTGCCAGCAGCCCCCGCCCTGGGGAGATAGGTGGCTACACCTTC. This translates into CASSPRPGEIGGYTF.

The V gene is TRBV28, the J gene TRBJ1-5; D call uncertain. The V end was cut by 6 bases, the J end by 7 bases, with 19 bases between. Germline lookup yields CDR1 MDHEN and CDR2 SYDVKM. The CDR3 has 15 residues. The CDR3, as DNA: TGTGCCAGCAGCCCTCCGGTTCTCGGCGGCCAGCCCCAGCATTTT. Translation gives CASSPPVLGGQPQHF.